This T cell receptor beta chain is from a study of blood T cell repertoires in COVID-19. Generated by immunoSEQ multiplex PCR, the TCRdb table keeps only in-frame clones and is missing some. The profile shows some 240,000 clones, 80% to 90% of them singletons. Clinical history as reported by participants underpinned cohort assignment. Participants classified as exposed had met a COVID-19 case within 2 weeks before study entry. V was pared by 6 bases and J by 7 bases, with 19 bases between. CDR1 and CDR2 (germline): SGHTA, FQGNSA. This CDR3 region has 15 residues. The sequence was collected from a woman aged 40 to 50 who had been exposed to COVID-19. The chain is built from TRBV7-2 and TRBJ2-1; D call uncertain. Material: PBMCs or T cells enriched from blood (not recorded which). The CDR3 protein is CASRSGASPANEQFF. The CDR3 nucleotides read TGTGCCAGCAGGTCCGGAGCCAGCCCCGCTAATGAGCAGTTCTTC.